This TCR beta chain was identified during a study of T-cell reconstitution after alpha-beta-depleted transplantation in children. Preparation of the TCRbeta library used unique molecular identifiers. TCRdb reanalysed the PCR reads using MiXCR and keeps one entry per CDR3 protein. The repertoire holds some 350,000 distinct CDR3 sequences, about a tenth seen once, with less than 2.5% in the top ten. The sequences come from PBMCs from the stem cell graft donor, collected from the stem cell graft. The sequence derives from a human donor who donated a stem cell graft to a child with acute lymphoblastic leukemia.

CDR3: CASGSLWRLAGDPYNEQFF. CDR3 nucleotide sequence: TGTGCTAGTGGTTCCCTCTGGCGGCTAGCGGGAGATCCGTACAATGAGCAGTTCTTC. The genes are TRBV12-5 and TRBJ2-1; 10 bases match TRBD2. The V and J ends lost 4 bases and 4 bases, in that order; junction bases with no gene match: 16. The CDR3 is 19 amino acids. CDR1 and CDR2 from the germline V gene are LGHNT and FRNRAP.